Following are 17 T cell receptor beta chains from one sample sequenced in a study of T cells in Graves' hyperthyroidism and ophthalmopathy. TCR beta CDR3 regions were amplified from RNA. TCR CDR3 underwent first-round RT-PCR with the HTBI primer set. Each CDR3 protein gets one entry after TCRdb re-called the multiplex PCR reads with MiXCR. Counted here are about 570,000 distinct CDR3 sequences, under 60% occurring once; the ten biggest clones make up roughly 20%. The sequenced sample was peripheral blood or thyroid tissue (not recorded which). These receptors came from an adult woman with Graves' disease, either hyperthyroidism or ophthalmopathy (not recorded which).

The chain couples TRBV9 to TRBJ2-2; 7 bases align to TRBD2. Germline V gives CDR1 SGDLS, CDR2 YYNGEE. This CDR3 spans 16 amino acids. Trimming at V came to 0 bases and at J to 6 bases, leaving 8 bases not matched to a gene. This chain's CDR3 is CASSVEGGRSPGELFF. CDR3 bases: TGTGCCAGCAGCGTAGAGGGAGGGCGTTCCCCCGGGGAGCTGTTTTTT.

This sequence joins TRBV7-3 and TRBJ2-1; 8 bases agree with TRBD1. The CDR3 is made up of 15 amino acids. CDR1 and CDR2 from the germline V gene are SGHTA and FQGTGA. V shed 2 bases and J 6 bases; nucleotides not matched to a gene: 6. The CDR3 region has the DNA TGTGCCAGCAGCTTATTGGGTACAGGGGGCAATGAGCAGTTCTTC. Amino acid sequence: CASSLLGTGGNEQFF.

The chain has TRBV4-1 and TRBJ1-2; D uncertain. CDR1 is MGHRA and CDR2 is YSYEKL in the germline V gene. V dropped 1 base and J dropped 8 bases, with 14 bases sitting between them. This CDR3 is 14 amino acids long. CDR3 region: CASSQGAILWGYTF. The CDR3 nucleotides read TGCGCCAGCAGCCAAGGGGCTATCCTGTGGGGCTACACCTTC.

This chain joins TRBV11-2 and TRBJ1-1; no reliable D call. V lost 5 bases and J 4 bases, leaving 14 bases between the germline ends. The germline V gene has CDR1 SGHAT and CDR2 FQNNGV. The CDR3 consists of 14 residues. CDR3 residues: CASSRRTAITEAFF. CDR3 coding DNA: TGTGCCAGCAGCCGTAGGACGGCGATCACTGAAGCTTTCTTT.

V gene TRBV7-3 combines with J gene TRBJ2-6; D is uncertain. Germline V gives CDR1 SGHTA, CDR2 FQGTGA. Trimming removed 8 bases at V and 2 bases at J, with 13 bases between. The CDR3 consists of 15 residues. The CDR3 DNA sequence: TGTGCCAGCTGTCTTTCCCCCGCTGGGGCCAACGTCCTGACTTTC. Amino acid sequence: CASCLSPAGANVLTF.

This sequence joins TRBV10-3 and TRBJ1-4, with 10 bases that match TRBD1. Trimming took 11 bases from V and 8 from J; bases not matched to a gene: 5. Germline V gene lookup returns CDR1 ENHRY and CDR2 SYGVKD. The CDR3 spans 12 residues. The CDR3 nucleotides are TGTGCCGAGAGGACAGGGGGAGAAAAACTGTTTTTT. Translation: CAERTGGEKLFF.

This chain joins TRBV20-1 and TRBJ1-6; the match to TRBD1 covers 10 bases. J was trimmed by 4 bases and V by 1 base; bases with no gene match: 4. The germline CDR1 and CDR2 sequences are DFQATT and SNEGSKA (reference sequence). The CDR3 has 16 residues. The CDR3 sequence: CSARGGQGNYNSPLHF. The DNA for the CDR3 is TGCAGTGCTAGAGGGGGACAGGGGAATTATAATTCACCCCTCCACTTT.

This chain joins TRBV2 and TRBJ1-6, with TRBD1 as a possible D gene (6 bases). Germline CDR1 SNHLY, CDR2 FYNNEI. The CDR3 runs 13 residues. Trimming took 6 bases from V and 10 from J, leaving 13 bases between them. CDR3 nucleotide sequence: TGTGCCAGCAGGAGGGGGGGCGACTCACCCCTCCACTTT. Protein sequence: CASRRGGDSPLHF.

The chain recombines TRBV7-6 with TRBJ2-5, with 7 bases lining up with TRBD1. Germline loops: CDR1 SGHVS, CDR2 FNYEAQ. This CDR3 has 15 amino acids. Germline trimming cut 2 bases from V and 2 bases from J; bases unmatched to any gene: 5. CDR3 amino acids: CASSLQGQNQETQYF. The CDR3 bases are TGTGCCAGCAGCTTACAGGGACAGAATCAAGAGACCCAGTACTTC.

Ten or more counts support this clonotype. This sequence joins TRBV15 and TRBJ2-7, with D uncertain. The ends were cut back, 3 bases at V and 3 bases at J, with 12 bases in the middle. CDR3 length: 14 residues. Germline loops: CDR1 LNHNV, CDR2 YYDKDF (reference sequence). The CDR3 DNA reads TGTGCCACCAGCAGCCGTCGGAAATTCTACGAGCAGTACTTC. Translating gives CATSSRRKFYEQYF.

This clonotype has a handful of counts. The chain links TRBV3-1 to TRBJ1-1; the D is unclear. The CDR3 is 14 residues long. Germline assignment: CDR1 LGHDT and CDR2 YNNKEL (reference sequence). Between the trimmed V and J ends, which lost 0 bases and 4 bases, there was a span of 9 bases. CDR3 protein: CASSQDRAPTEAFF. CDR3 DNA: TGTGCCAGCAGCCAAGATCGGGCACCCACTGAAGCTTTCTTT. Filled out from reference TRBV3-1 and TRBJ1-1, the complete variable domain reads DTAVSQTPKYLVTQMGNDKSIKCEQNLGHDTMYWYKQDSKKFLKIMFSYNNKELIINETVPNRFSPKSPDKAHLNLHINSLELGDSAVYFCASSQDRAPTEAFFGQGTRLTVV.

Here the CDR3 reads CSAPGLAATTDTQYF. The DNA for the CDR3 is TGCAGTGCCCCGGGACTAGCGGCGACCACAGATACGCAGTATTTT. The V call is TRBV20-1, the J call TRBJ2-3; 11 bases are a match to TRBD2. The germline V gene encodes CDR1 DFQATT and CDR2 SNEGSKA (reference sequence). CDR3 length: 15 residues. Germline trimming cut 6 bases from V and 2 bases from J; bases unmatched to any gene: 7.

This clonotype was seen at least ten times. The chain has TRBV6-1 and TRBJ1-5, with 10 bases that match TRBD1. The CDR3 has 15 residues. The V gene's germline CDR1 is MNHNS and CDR2 SASEGT. The J segment lost 5 bases and the V segment lost 2 bases, leaving 3 bases of the junction unmatched. The CDR3 spells CASSEPGTGDQPQHF. For the CDR3, the DNA is TGTGCCAGCAGTGAACCTGGGACAGGGGATCAGCCCCAGCATTTT.

As concerns this clonotype: A much larger clone lies one base from this, so it may be a read error. The V gene is TRBV2, the J gene TRBJ1-2; D may be TRBD1 (6 bases). CDR1 is SNHLY, CDR2 FYNNEI, per germline. This CDR3 contains 16 residues. Trimming removed 5 bases at V and 8 bases at J, with 24 bases between. In DNA, the CDR3 is TGTGCCAGCAGTTGCTACACAGGACAGATTCGGGGCGGCTACACCTTC. Translation: CASSCYTGQIRGGYTF.

The chain is built from TRBV7-3 and TRBJ2-3, with TRBD2 matching 7 bases. V shed 3 bases, J shed 5 bases, and the junction held 5 bases outside the gene matches. Germline V gene sequence: CDR1 SGHTA, CDR2 FQGTGA. The CDR3 runs 14 residues. The chain's CDR3 is CASSFRGRGDTQYF. CDR3 sequence (DNA): TGTGCCAGCAGCTTTCGTGGGAGGGGAGATACGCAGTATTTT. The full variable domain, rest sourced from reference TRBV7-3 and TRBJ2-3, is GAGVSQTPSNKVTEKGKYVELRCDPISGHTALYWYRQSLGQGPEFLIYFQGTGAADDSGLPNDRFFAVRPEGSVSTLKIQRTERGDSAVYLCASSFRGRGDTQYFGPGTRLTVL.

This clonotype appeared once. This rearrangement joins TRBV7-9 to TRBJ2-7; 9 nucleotides agree with TRBD2. The germline V gene has CDR1 SEHNR and CDR2 FQNEAQ (reference sequence). V shed 4 bases and J 3 bases; nucleotides not matched to a gene: 4. CDR3 length: 14 amino acids. The CDR3 is CASSSLAGLYEQYF. In DNA, the CDR3 is TGTGCCAGCAGCTCCCTAGCGGGACTCTACGAGCAGTACTTC.

In its sample, this clonotype was seen many times. J is TRBJ1-4 and V is TRBV10-2; D uncertain. There are 13 residues in the CDR3. V was clipped by 0 bases and J by 8 bases, with 7 bases between them. Germline V gene data show CDR1 as WSHSY and CDR2 as SAAADI. The DNA of the CDR3 is TGCGCCAGCAGTGAGTCTCTAGGGGAAAAACTGTTTTTT. It is translated as CASSESLGEKLFF.